This entry lists 29 T cell receptor beta chains sequenced from one sample in a study of blood T cell repertoires in COVID-19. Using immunoSEQ multiplex PCR, the repertoire was profiled, and TCRdb retains in-frame clones only, with some absent. Of more than 25,000 clones in the sample, 65% to 90% were seen once. Sequenced sample: peripheral blood. Receptors originate from a human donor in a cohort sampled during active COVID-19.

The rearrangement links TRBV18 to TRBJ2-4; 7 positions match TRBD1. The CDR3 has 15 amino acids. Per germline, CDR1 KGHSH and CDR2 LQKENI. J lost 5 bases, V lost 4 bases, and 8 bases had no gene match. CDR3 region: CASSRAQGSQNIQYF. The CDR3, as DNA: TGTGCCAGCTCACGCGCACAGGGGTCCCAAAACATTCAGTACTTC.

The V gene is TRBV21-1, the J gene TRBJ1-1; TRBD1, as called in the table, went unchecked against the DNA. TRBV21-1 is a recognized pseudogene. The CDR3 has 14 residues. CDR3 nucleotides: TGTGCCAGCAGCCCACCCTCAGGGAACACTGAAGCTTTCTTT. Translation gives CASSPPSGNTEAFF.

The CDR3 spells CASTHMQGASYNSPLHF. DNA for the CDR3: TGTGCCAGCACCCACATGCAGGGGGCTTCATATAATTCACCCCTCCACTTT. V and J are TRBV27 and TRBJ1-6; 8 bases match TRBD1. The CDR3 sequence is 17 residues long. J was trimmed by 4 bases and V by 7 bases; bases with no gene match: 12. From germline, CDR1 is MNHEY and CDR2 SMNVEV (reference sequence).

The V call is TRBV2, the J call TRBJ2-7, with TRBD1 as a possible D gene (5 bases). V was shortened by 2 bases and J by 2 bases, with 10 bases between the two germline ends. This CDR3 region has 14 residues. Germline values: CDR1 SNHLY, CDR2 FYNNEI. DNA of the CDR3: TGTGCCAGCAGTGAAAGCTGGACAACCTACGAGCAGTACTTC. It yields the protein CASSESWTTYEQYF.

The chain is built from TRBV3-1 (or the pseudogene TRBV3-2) and TRBJ2-1, with 7 positions matching TRBD2. The CDR3 runs to 15 residues. CDR1 is LGHDT, CDR2 YNNKEL, per germline (reference sequence). V trimming: 5 bases; J trimming: 2 bases; junction bases outside the gene matches: 6. The CDR3 coding sequence is TGTGCCAGCAGCGAGGGGCTAGCGGCCTACAATGAGCAGTTCTTC. Encoded protein: CASSEGLAAYNEQFF.

The chain recombines TRBV12-3 or TRBV12-4 with TRBJ1-2; no reliable D call. V gave up 3 bases and J gave up 6 bases, with 8 bases separating them. CDR3 size: 12 residues. CDR3 sequence (DNA): TGTGCCAGCAGTTTTGTGACAAATGGCTACACCTTC. Its protein product is CASSFVTNGYTF.

The chain has TRBV7-2 and TRBJ2-3; TRBD2 matches at 7 bases. The length of the CDR3 is 16 residues. Germline V gene sequence: CDR1 SGHTA, CDR2 FQGNSA. V dropped 5 bases and J dropped 0; count of bases not matched to a gene: 8. The CDR3 sequence: CASSTRLAPSTDTQYF. The CDR3 DNA sequence: TGTGCCAGCAGCACGAGACTAGCCCCTAGCACAGATACGCAGTATTTT. Using reference TRBV7-2 and TRBJ2-3 for the parts outside the CDR3, the full variable domain is GAGVSQSPSNKVTEKGKDVELRCDPISGHTALYWYRQSLGQGLEFLIYFQGNSAPDKSGLPSDRFSAERTGGSVSTLTIQRTQQEDSAVYLCASSTRLAPSTDTQYFGPGTRLTVL.

The V and J genes are TRBV30 and TRBJ2-5; TRBD2 matches at 9 bases. From germline, CDR1 is GTSNPN and CDR2 SVGIG (reference sequence). V trimming: 2 bases; J trimming: 5 bases; junction bases outside the gene matches: 9. CDR3 size: 15 residues. The CDR3 DNA sequence: TGTGCCTGGAGTTTAGGCGGGGGGGGCTCGGAGACCCAGTACTTC. Protein: CAWSLGGGGSETQYF. Drawing the rest from reference TRBV30 and TRBJ2-5, the complete variable domain is SQTIHQWPATLVQPVGSPLSLECTVEGTSNPNLYWYRQAAGRGLQLLFYSVGIGQISSEVPQNLSASRPQDRQFILSSKKLLLSDSGFYLCAWSLGGGGSETQYFGPGTRLLVL.

The rearrangement links TRBV5-4 to TRBJ2-5; a possible D gene is TRBD2 (6 bases). The CDR3 extends over 15 amino acids. Trimming shortened V by 0 bases and J by 2 bases, and 11 bases separated the two germline ends. Germline V gene lookup returns CDR1 SGHNT and CDR2 YYREEE (reference sequence). The CDR3 loop reads CASSLAAGRQETQYF. The CDR3 nucleotides read TGTGCCAGCAGCTTGGCTGCGGGGCGGCAAGAGACCCAGTACTTC.

J is TRBJ2-7 and V is TRBV19; TRBD2 aligns across 7 bases. The V gene's germline CDR1 is LNHDA and CDR2 SQIVND (reference sequence). The CDR3 runs 13 residues. V shed 3 bases and J 3 bases; nucleotides not matched to a gene: 2. Here the CDR3 reads CASSMRGSYEQYF. The CDR3 DNA follows: TGTGCCAGTAGTATGCGGGGGAGCTACGAGCAGTACTTC.

This sequence joins TRBV5-4 and TRBJ2-3; a weak D match, TRBD1 (6 bases). Per the germline V gene, CDR1 is SGHNT and CDR2 is YYREEE (reference sequence). The CDR3 sequence is 14 residues long. Trimming took off 4 bases at V and 4 bases at J, with 13 bases between the two ends. This CDR3 reads CASSLGQFPDTQYF. The CDR3 DNA reads TGTGCCAGCAGCCTAGGACAGTTCCCAGATACGCAGTATTTT.

The chain couples TRBV3-1 (or the pseudogene TRBV3-2) to TRBJ1-1, with TRBD1 matching 7 bases. J was trimmed by 1 base and V by 4 bases; bases with no gene match: 15. This CDR3 has 18 residues. Looked up from germline, CDR1 is LGHDT and CDR2 is YNNKEL (reference sequence). The CDR3 is CASSRKLGGAGKNTEAFF. CDR3 DNA: TGTGCCAGCAGCCGAAAGTTAGGGGGCGCGGGCAAGAACACTGAAGCTTTCTTT.

This chain uses TRBV6-5 with TRBJ2-5; weak D call: TRBD2 (6 bases). CDR1 and CDR2 (germline): MNHEY, SVGAGI. The V gene lost 6 bases and the J gene lost 5 bases, with 16 bases spanning the gap. The CDR3 contains 14 residues. The CDR3 reads CASSPTRSGETQYF. Here the CDR3 DNA reads TGTGCCAGCAGCCCGACTAGGAGTGGGGAGACCCAGTACTTC.

V usage is TRBV11-2 and J usage is TRBJ1-4; 8 bases map to TRBD1. V lost 0 bases to trimming and J lost 6 bases; unmatched junction nucleotides: 6. CDR3 length equals 16 residues. Per the germline V gene, CDR1 is SGHAT and CDR2 is FQNNGV. The CDR3: CASSLEGRGRYEKLFF. Written as DNA, the CDR3 is TGTGCCAGCAGCTTAGAGGGCAGGGGGCGGTATGAAAAACTGTTTTTT.

This rearrangement joins TRBV7-7 to TRBJ2-5; D perhaps matches TRBD2 (6 bases). The CDR3 consists of 15 residues. The germline gives CDR1 SSHAT, CDR2 FNYEAQ (reference sequence). V lost 5 bases to trimming and J lost 4 bases, with 17 bases between them. CDR3 sequence (DNA): TGTGCCAGCAGCCCCCTACCTAGCGTTCGAGAGACCCAGTACTTC. This codes for CASSPLPSVRETQYF.

The chain has TRBV19 and TRBJ1-5, with no clear D. CDR1 LNHDA and CDR2 SQIVND come from the germline V gene (reference sequence). The CDR3 length is 12 residues. Trimming took off 7 bases at V and 6 bases at J, with 10 bases between the two ends. The CDR3 loop reads CASTRSRQPQHF. DNA for the CDR3: TGTGCCAGTACCAGATCACGTCAGCCCCAGCATTTT.

In this sample, this clone turned up once. The V call is TRBV10-3, the J call TRBJ1-1, with a tentative D call TRBD1 (5 bases). Germline V gene lookup returns CDR1 ENHRY and CDR2 SYGVKD. The V end was cut by 4 bases, the J end by 1 base, with 16 bases between. The CDR3 runs to 16 residues. The CDR3 DNA reads as TGTGCCATCAGTGTGGGCGGGGGAGAGAGGAACACTGAAGCTTTCTTT. Residues: CAISVGGGERNTEAFF.

The chain joins TRBV6-1 to TRBJ2-2; a possible D gene is TRBD1 (5 bases). The CDR3 extends over 14 amino acids. The germline V gene has CDR1 MNHNS and CDR2 SASEGT. Trimming stripped 3 bases from V and 3 bases from J, with 8 bases between. For the CDR3, the DNA is TGTGCCAGCAGTGAGCCGACAGACACCGGGGAGCTGTTTTTT. Protein sequence: CASSEPTDTGELFF.

The CDR3 DNA reads TGTGCCAGCTCCCCGACAGGGAGGAACACTGAAGCTTTCTTT. Its protein product is CASSPTGRNTEAFF. The V call is TRBV18, the J call TRBJ1-1, with 7 bases fitting TRBD1. There are 14 residues in the CDR3. CDR1 KGHSH and CDR2 LQKENI come from the germline V gene. V shed 6 bases and J 1 base; nucleotides not matched to a gene: 5.

The CDR3 nucleotides are TGTGCCATCAGTGAGGGGAAGGGGGCTACAGATACGCAGTATTTT. Amino acid sequence: CAISEGKGATDTQYF. V usage is TRBV10-3 and J usage is TRBJ2-3; 7 bases align to TRBD1. The CDR3 runs 15 residues. The germline CDR1 and CDR2 sequences are ENHRY and SYGVKD. V trimming: 2 bases; J trimming: 3 bases; junction bases outside the gene matches: 5.

V and J are TRBV7-9 and TRBJ2-3; TRBD2 matches at 10 bases. V dropped 5 bases and J dropped 6; count of bases not matched to a gene: 8. This CDR3 is built from 15 residues. Germline assignment: CDR1 SEHNR and CDR2 FQNEAQ (reference sequence). CDR3 in DNA: TGTGCCAGCAGCCCCGGGACTAGCGAATTGGATACGCAGTATTTT. This translates into CASSPGTSELDTQYF.

This chain links TRBV4-1 with TRBJ2-3; 7 bases match TRBD1. The CDR3 extends over 17 amino acids. Germline values: CDR1 MGHRA, CDR2 YSYEKL. The V and J ends lost 2 bases and 2 bases, in that order; junction bases with no gene match: 10. The chain's CDR3 is CASSQRGQALPTDTQYF. The DNA of the CDR3 is TGCGCCAGCAGCCAAAGAGGACAGGCCCTTCCCACAGATACGCAGTATTTT.

The rearrangement links TRBV3-1 (or the pseudogene TRBV3-2) to TRBJ2-5; D may be TRBD1 (5 bases). The germline gives CDR1 LGHDT, CDR2 YNNKEL (reference sequence). CDR3 length equals 13 residues. V was pared by 3 bases and J by 0 bases, with 5 bases between. The CDR3 protein is CASSQDNQETQYF. The CDR3 DNA sequence: TGTGCCAGCAGCCAGGACAACCAAGAGACCCAGTACTTC.

The chain joins TRBV27 to TRBJ1-1; possibly TRBD1 for D (6 bases). This CDR3 region has 14 residues. Trimming pared 6 bases from V and 0 bases from J, leaving 11 bases between. Germline V CDR1 and CDR2: MNHEY, SMNVEV (reference sequence). The DNA of the CDR3 is TGTGCCAGCAGCCGACAGGTGATGAACACTGAAGCTTTCTTT. Protein product: CASSRQVMNTEAFF.

This chain joins TRBV4-1 and TRBJ2-3, with TRBD1 identical over 9 bases. This CDR3 contains 16 residues. V lost 0 bases, J lost 4 bases, and 5 bases stayed unmatched. CDR1 and CDR2 (germline): MGHRA, YSYEKL. Here the CDR3 DNA reads TGCGCCAGCAGCCAAGATACAGGGGGCAGGGCAGATACGCAGTATTTT. Encoded protein: CASSQDTGGRADTQYF.

This rearrangement joins TRBV7-8 to TRBJ1-4; D possibly corresponds to TRBD1 (6 bases). Trimming removed 4 bases from V and 8 bases from J, with 20 bases in between. CDR3 length: 16 residues. Per germline, CDR1 SGHVS and CDR2 FQNEAQ. DNA for the CDR3: TGTGCCAGCAGCTCTCATGTAGTAACAGGGAACGAAAAACTGTTTTTT. It encodes CASSSHVVTGNEKLFF. Using reference TRBV7-8 and TRBJ1-4 for the parts outside the CDR3, the full variable domain is GAGVSQSPRYKVAKRGQDVALRCDPISGHVSLFWYQQALGQGPEFLTYFQNEAQLDKSGLPSDRFFAERPEGSVSTLKIQRTQQEDSAVYLCASSSHVVTGNEKLFFGSGTQLSVL.

The J gene is TRBJ1-3, the V gene TRBV18; weak D call: TRBD1 (6 bases). Germline CDR1 and CDR2: KGHSH and LQKENI. This CDR3 has 16 residues. The V and J ends lost 4 bases and 0 bases respectively, with 13 bases between them. The CDR3 nucleotides read TGTGCCAGCTCACTTTACGACAGGAGCTCTGGAAACACCATATATTTT. Translating gives CASSLYDRSSGNTIYF.

This clone was counted between two and nine times. The chain employs TRBV3-1 (or the pseudogene TRBV3-2) and TRBJ1-4; 7 bases map to TRBD1. Losses at the gene ends were 0 bases for V and 6 bases for J; bases not matched to a gene: 10. Germline assignment: CDR1 LGHDT and CDR2 YNNKEL (reference sequence). This CDR3 has 17 residues. The CDR3 region has the DNA TGTGCCAGCAGCCAAGAACCGCCCACAGGGGATTATGAAAAACTGTTTTTT. Translating gives CASSQEPPTGDYEKLFF.

V and J are TRBV2 and TRBJ2-3, with a possible D match to TRBD2 (6 bases). The CDR3 loop spans 14 amino acids. Germline lookup yields CDR1 SNHLY and CDR2 FYNNEI. The germline V and J ends were trimmed by 9 bases and 8 bases, with 21 bases remaining between them. CDR3: CASKPDQLGGTQYF. In DNA, the CDR3 is TGTGCCAGTAAACCCGACCAGCTCGGGGGTACGCAGTATTTT.